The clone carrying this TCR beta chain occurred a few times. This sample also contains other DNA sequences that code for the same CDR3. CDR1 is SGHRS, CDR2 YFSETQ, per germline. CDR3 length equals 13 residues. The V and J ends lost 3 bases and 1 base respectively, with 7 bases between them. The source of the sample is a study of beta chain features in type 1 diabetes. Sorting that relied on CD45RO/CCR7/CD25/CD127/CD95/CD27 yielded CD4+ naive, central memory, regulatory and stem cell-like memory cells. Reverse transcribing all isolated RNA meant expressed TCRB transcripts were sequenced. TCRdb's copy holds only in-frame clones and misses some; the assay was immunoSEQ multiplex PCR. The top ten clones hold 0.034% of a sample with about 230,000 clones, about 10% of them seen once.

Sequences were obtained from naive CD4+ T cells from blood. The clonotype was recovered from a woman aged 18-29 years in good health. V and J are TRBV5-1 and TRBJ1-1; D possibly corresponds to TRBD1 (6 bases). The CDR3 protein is CASSSTGNTEAFF. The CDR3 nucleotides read TGCGCCAGCAGCTCGACAGGGAACACTGAAGCTTTCTTT.